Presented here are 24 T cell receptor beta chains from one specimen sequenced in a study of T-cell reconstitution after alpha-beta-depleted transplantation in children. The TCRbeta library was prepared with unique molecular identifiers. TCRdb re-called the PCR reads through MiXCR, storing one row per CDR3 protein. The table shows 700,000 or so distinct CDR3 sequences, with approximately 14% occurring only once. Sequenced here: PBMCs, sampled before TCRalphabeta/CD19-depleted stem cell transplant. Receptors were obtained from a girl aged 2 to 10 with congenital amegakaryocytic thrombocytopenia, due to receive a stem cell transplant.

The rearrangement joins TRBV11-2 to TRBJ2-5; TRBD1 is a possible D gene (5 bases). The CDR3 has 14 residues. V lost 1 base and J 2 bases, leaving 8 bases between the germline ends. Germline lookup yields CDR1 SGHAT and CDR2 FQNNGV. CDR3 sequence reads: CASSLAGIQETQYF. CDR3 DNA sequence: TGTGCCAGCAGCTTAGCAGGGATACAAGAGACCCAGTACTTC.

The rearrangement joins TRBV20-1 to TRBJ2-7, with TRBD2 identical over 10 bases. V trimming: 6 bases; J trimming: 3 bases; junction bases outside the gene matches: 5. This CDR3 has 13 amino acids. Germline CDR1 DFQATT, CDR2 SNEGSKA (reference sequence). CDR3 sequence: CSAVAGGLYEQYF. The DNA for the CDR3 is TGCAGTGCCGTAGCGGGAGGCCTCTACGAGCAGTACTTC.

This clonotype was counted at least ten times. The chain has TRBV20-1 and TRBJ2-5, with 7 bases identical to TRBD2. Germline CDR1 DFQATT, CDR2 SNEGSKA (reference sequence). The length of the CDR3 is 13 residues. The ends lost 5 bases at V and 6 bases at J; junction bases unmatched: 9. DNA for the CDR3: TGCAGTGCTCCTGTCCCGGGAGGCCAGACCCAGTACTTC. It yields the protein CSAPVPGGQTQYF.

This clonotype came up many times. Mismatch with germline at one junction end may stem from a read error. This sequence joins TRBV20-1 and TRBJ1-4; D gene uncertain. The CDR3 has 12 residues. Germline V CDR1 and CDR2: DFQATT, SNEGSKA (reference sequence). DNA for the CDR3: TGCAGTGCGAGAGGCCTAGGTGAAAAACTGTTTTTT. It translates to CSARGLGEKLFF.

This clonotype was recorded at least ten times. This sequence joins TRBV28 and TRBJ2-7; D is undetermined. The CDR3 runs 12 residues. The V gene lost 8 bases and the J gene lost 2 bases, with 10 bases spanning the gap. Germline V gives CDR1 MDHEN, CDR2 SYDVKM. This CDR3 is CASGPTAYEQYF. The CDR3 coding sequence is TGTGCCAGCGGGCCCACTGCCTACGAGCAGTACTTC.

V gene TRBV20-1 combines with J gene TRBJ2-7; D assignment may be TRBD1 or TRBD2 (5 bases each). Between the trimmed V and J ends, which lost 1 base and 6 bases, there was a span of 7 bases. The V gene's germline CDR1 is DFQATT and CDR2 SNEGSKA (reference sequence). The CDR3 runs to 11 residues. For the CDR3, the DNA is TGCAGTGCTAGAGGGGACGGCGAGCAGTACTTC. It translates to CSARGDGEQYF.

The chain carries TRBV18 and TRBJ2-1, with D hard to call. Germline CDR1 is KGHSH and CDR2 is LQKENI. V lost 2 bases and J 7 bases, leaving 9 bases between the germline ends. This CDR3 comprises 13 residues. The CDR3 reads CASSPSAENEQFF. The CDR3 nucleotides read TGTGCCAGCTCACCATCTGCGGAGAATGAGCAGTTCTTC.

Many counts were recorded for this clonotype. CDR3 nucleotide sequence: TGTGCCAGCAGCCCAGGGACAGGGAACGGCCCCTACGAGCAGTACTTC. Protein sequence: CASSPGTGNGPYEQYF. This chain connects TRBV4-2 to TRBJ2-7; the match to TRBD1 covers 9 bases. There are 16 residues in the CDR3. Germline lookup yields CDR1 LGHNA and CDR2 YNFKEQ. The J segment lost 2 bases and the V segment lost 4 bases, leaving 9 bases of the junction unmatched.

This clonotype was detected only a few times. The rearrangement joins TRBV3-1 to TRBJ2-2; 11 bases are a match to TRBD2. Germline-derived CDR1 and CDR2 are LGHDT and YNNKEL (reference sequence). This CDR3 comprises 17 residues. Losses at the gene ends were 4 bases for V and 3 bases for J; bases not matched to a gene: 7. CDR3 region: CASSRTPSGRHTGELFF. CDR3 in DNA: TGTGCCAGCAGCCGAACACCTAGCGGGAGGCACACCGGGGAGCTGTTTTTT.

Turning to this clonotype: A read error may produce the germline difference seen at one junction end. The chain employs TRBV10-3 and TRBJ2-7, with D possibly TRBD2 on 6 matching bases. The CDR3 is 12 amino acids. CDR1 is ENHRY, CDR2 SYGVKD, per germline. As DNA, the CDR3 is TGTGCCATTCGCCGGGACTCCGACGAGCAGTACTTC. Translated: CAIRRDSDEQYF.

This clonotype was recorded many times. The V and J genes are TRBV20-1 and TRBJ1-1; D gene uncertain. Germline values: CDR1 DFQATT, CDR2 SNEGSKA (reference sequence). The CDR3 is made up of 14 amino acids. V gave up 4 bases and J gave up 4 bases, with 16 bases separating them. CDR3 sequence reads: CSATNEGRGTEAFF. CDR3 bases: TGCAGTGCTACTAACGAAGGAAGAGGCACTGAAGCTTTCTTT.

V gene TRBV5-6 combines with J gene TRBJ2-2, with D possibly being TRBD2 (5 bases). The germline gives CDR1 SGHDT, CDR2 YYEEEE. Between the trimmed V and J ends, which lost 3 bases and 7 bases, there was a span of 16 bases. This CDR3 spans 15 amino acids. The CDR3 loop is CASSSWWERLGELFF. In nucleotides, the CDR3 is TGTGCCAGCAGCTCTTGGTGGGAGAGGCTCGGGGAGCTGTTTTTT.

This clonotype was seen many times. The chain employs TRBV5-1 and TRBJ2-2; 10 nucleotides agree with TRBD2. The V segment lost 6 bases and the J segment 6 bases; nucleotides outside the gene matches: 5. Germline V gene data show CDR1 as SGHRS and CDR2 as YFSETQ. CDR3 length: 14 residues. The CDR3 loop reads CASNSGRASGELFF. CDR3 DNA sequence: TGCGCCAGCAACAGCGGGAGGGCCTCCGGGGAGCTGTTTTTT.

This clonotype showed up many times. CDR3 region: CSASILMRGEQFF. CDR3 in DNA: TGCAGTGCTAGTATTCTTATGAGGGGTGAGCAGTTCTTC. The rearrangement links TRBV20-1 to TRBJ2-1; D is possibly TRBD1 or TRBD2 (5 bases each). Per the germline V gene, CDR1 is DFQATT and CDR2 is SNEGSKA (reference sequence). The V and J ends lost 3 bases and 9 bases respectively, with 15 bases between them. This CDR3 has 13 residues.

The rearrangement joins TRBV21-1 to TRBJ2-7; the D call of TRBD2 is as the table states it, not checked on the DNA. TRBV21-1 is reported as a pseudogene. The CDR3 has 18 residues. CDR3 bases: TGTGCCAGCAGCAAAGAGGCTTGGCCTAGCGGGACGAACTACGAGCAGTACTTC. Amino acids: CASSKEAWPSGTNYEQYF.

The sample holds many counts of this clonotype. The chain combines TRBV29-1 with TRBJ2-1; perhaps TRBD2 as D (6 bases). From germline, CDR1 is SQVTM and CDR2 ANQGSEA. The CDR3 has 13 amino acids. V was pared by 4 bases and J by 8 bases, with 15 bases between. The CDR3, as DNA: TGCAGCGTTGTCGTCCGGGAGTCCTATGAGCAGTTCTTC. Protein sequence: CSVVVRESYEQFF.

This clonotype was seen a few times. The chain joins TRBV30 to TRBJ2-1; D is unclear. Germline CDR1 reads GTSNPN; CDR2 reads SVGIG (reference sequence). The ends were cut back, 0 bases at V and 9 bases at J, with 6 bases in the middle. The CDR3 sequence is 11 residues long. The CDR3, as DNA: TGTGCCTGGAGTGTACTTTTTGAGCAGTTCTTC. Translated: CAWSVLFEQFF.

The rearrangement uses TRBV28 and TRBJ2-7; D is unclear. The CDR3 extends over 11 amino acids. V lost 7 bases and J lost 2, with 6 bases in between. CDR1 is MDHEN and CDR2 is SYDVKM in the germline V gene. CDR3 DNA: TGTGCCAGCATGGAGACCTACGAGCAGTACTTC. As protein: CASMETYEQYF. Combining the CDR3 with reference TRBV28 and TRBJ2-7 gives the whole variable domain DVKVTQSSRYLVKRTGEKVFLECVQDMDHENMFWYRQDPGLGLRLIYFSYDVKMKEKGDIPEGYSVSREKKERFSLILESASTNQTSMYLCASMETYEQYFGPGTRLTVT.

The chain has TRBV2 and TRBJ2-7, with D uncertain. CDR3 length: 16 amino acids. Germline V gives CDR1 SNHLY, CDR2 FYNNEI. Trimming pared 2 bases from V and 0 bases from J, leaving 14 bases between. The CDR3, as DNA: TGTGCCAGCAGTGAATCCCCCCCGGATAACTCCTACGAGCAGTACTTC. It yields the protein CASSESPPDNSYEQYF.

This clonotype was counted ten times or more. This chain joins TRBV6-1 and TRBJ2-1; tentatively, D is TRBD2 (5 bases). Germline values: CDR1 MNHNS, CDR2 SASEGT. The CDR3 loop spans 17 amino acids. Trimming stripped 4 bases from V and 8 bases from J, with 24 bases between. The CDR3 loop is CASSALSGGSFWDEQFF. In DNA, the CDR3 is TGTGCCAGCAGTGCCTTATCCGGCGGGTCGTTTTGGGATGAGCAGTTCTTC.

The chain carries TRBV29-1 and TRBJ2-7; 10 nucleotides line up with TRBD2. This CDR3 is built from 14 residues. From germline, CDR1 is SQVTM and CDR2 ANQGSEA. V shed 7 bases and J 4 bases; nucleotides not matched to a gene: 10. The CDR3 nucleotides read TGCAGCGCCTTACAGCGGGGGGGGGCGTACGAGCAGTACTTC. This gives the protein CSALQRGGAYEQYF.

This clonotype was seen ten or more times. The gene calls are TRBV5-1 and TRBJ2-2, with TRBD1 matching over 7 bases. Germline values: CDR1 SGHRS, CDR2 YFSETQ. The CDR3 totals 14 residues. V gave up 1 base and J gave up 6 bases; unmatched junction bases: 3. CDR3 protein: CASSLRQGSGELFF. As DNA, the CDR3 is TGCGCCAGCAGCTTGCGACAGGGATCCGGGGAGCTGTTTTTT.

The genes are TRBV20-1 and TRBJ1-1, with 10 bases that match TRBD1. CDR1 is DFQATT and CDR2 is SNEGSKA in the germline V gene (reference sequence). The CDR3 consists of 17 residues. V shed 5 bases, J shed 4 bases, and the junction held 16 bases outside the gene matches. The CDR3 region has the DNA TGCAGTGCTGAGATCATATCCGGGACAGGGGTCGCCACTGAAGCTTTCTTT. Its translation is CSAEIISGTGVATEAFF.

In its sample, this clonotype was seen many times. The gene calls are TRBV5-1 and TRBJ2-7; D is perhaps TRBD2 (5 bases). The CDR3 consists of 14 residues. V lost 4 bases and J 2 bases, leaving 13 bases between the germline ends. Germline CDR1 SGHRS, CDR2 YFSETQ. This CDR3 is CASSLDGMTYEQYF. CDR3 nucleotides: TGCGCCAGCAGCCTAGACGGGATGACCTACGAGCAGTACTTC.